This T cell receptor (beta chain) came from a study of T cell responses to AZD1222 COVID-19 vaccine. Study-level results: There were mostly white British donors and more females than males, and clonal diversity was possibly underestimated. With dominance at 160-218 and 743-854, vaccine-associated CD4 TCRs spanned spike.

Note on this clone: Its antigen is still unknown.

In germline, CDR1 is SEHNR, CDR2 FQNEAQ (reference sequence). Between the trimmed V and J ends, which lost 1 base and 5 bases, there was a span of 12 bases. This CDR3 contains 14 residues. Libraries were prepared by immunoSEQ multiplex PCR; TCRdb keeps only in-frame clonotypes and omits some of them. The sample has about 110,000 clones, about 89% seen once. The specimen was peripheral blood, collected on day 0 of AZD1222 vaccination. This TCR was sampled from an adult in good health. The chain joins TRBV7-9 to TRBJ2-7; D ambiguous. CDR3 sequence: CASSLGGSVNEQYF. The CDR3 nucleotides read TGTGCCAGCAGCTTAGGGGGTTCCGTCAACGAGCAGTACTTC.